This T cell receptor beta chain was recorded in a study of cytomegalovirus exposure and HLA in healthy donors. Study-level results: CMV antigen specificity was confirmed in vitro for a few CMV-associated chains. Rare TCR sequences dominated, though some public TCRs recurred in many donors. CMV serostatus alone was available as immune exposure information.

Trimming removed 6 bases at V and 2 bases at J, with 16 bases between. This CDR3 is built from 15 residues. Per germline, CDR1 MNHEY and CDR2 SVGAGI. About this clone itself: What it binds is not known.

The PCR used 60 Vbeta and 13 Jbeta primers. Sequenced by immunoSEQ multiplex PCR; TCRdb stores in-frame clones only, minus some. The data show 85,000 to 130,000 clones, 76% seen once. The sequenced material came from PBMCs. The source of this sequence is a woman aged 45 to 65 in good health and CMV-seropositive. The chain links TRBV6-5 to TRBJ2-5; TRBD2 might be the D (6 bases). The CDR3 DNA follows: TGTGCCAGCAGATCCCTCGCGGGACGGCAAGAGACCCAGTACTTC. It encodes CASRSLAGRQETQYF.